This T cell receptor beta chain was recorded in a study of Ad26.COV2.S vaccination and SARS-CoV-2 variants. Treatment reported: some 19 received Ad26.COV2.S at low or high dose, single or two shots; about 5 received placebo; per-sample allocation not given. The study sampled participants on day 63 after the first vaccine or placebo injection. A Boston adult aged 18-55 years was the donor. Germline CDR1 SGHTA, CDR2 FQGNSA. V gave up 6 bases and J gave up 4 bases, with 16 bases separating them. The CDR3 is 16 amino acids. Clones were sequenced by immunoSEQ multiplex PCR, and TCRdb holds only the in-frame ones, with some missing. The table has 350,000 to 450,000 clones, 83% seen once.

The rearrangement joins TRBV7-2 to TRBJ1-6; D gene ambiguous. This clonotype was obtained from a person between 18 and 65 years old who received the Ad26.COV2.S COVID-19 vaccine or a placebo. Sequencing was performed on peripheral blood, taken in a trial of Ad26.COV2.S vaccine versus placebo. CDR3 protein: CASRAGLPPYNSPLHF. Written as DNA, the CDR3 is TGTGCCAGCAGGGCCGGGCTCCCGCCTTATAATTCACCCCTCCACTTT.